A selection of T cell receptor beta chains follows, all from one sample in a study of control samples from healthy donors and cancer patients. Libraries were prepared by immunoSEQ multiplex PCR; TCRdb keeps only in-frame clonotypes and omits some of them. The sample records 150,000 or so clones, 93% being singletons. Sequencing input: blood. The receptor set was obtained from a man aged 18 to 29 in good health. Both conserved end residues are part of each CDR3. The D gene is left open where the match is weak. Size values are once, few and many counts, or a class for expanded clones, and some rows have none.

V	D	size	J	CDR3	DNA
TRBV27	NA	NA	TRBJ1-1	CASSLLGNTEAFF	TGTGCCAGCAGTTTACTCGGAAACACTGAAGCTTTCTTT
TRBV12-3/TRBV12-4	NA	NA	TRBJ2-3	CASLQTTSDTQYF	TGTGCCAGCCTACAGACTACCTCAGATACGCAGTATTTT
TRBV5-1	NA	NA	TRBJ1-1	CASNWGGSTEAFF	TGCGCCAGCAACTGGGGCGGGTCCACTGAAGCTTTCTTT
TRBV4-2	TRBD1	NA	TRBJ1-6	CASSQGRDRSLSPLHF	TGTGCCAGCAGCCAAGGGAGGGACAGAAGCCTTTCACCCCTCCACTTT
TRBV6-5	NA	NA	TRBJ1-4	CASSYSGRDNEKLFF	TGTGCCAGCAGTTACTCGGGCAGGGATAATGAAAAACTGTTTTTT
TRBV10-2	NA	once	TRBJ2-7	CASSPGPSYEQYF	TGCGCCAGCAGCCCCGGCCCTTCCTACGAGCAGTACTTC
TRBV2	NA	once	TRBJ2-7	CASSENSYEQYF	TGTGCCAGCAGTGAAAACTCCTACGAGCAGTACTTC
TRBV7-9	NA	NA	TRBJ1-5	CASSLGYDQPQHF	TGTGCCAGCAGCTTAGGGTACGATCAGCCCCAGCATTTT
TRBV19	NA	NA	TRBJ1-5	CASSRSDRSATQPQHF	TGTGCCAGTAGTAGAAGCGACAGATCGGCCACCCAGCCCCAGCATTTT
TRBV27	NA	NA	TRBJ2-1	CASGPSGGKSYNEQFF	TGTGCCAGCGGTCCTTCTGGCGGGAAGTCCTACAATGAGCAGTTCTTC
TRBV29-1	TRBD1	NA	TRBJ1-2	CSVGTGGGVNYGYTF	TGCAGCGTTGGGACAGGGGGTGGTGTCAACTATGGCTACACCTTC
TRBV7-9	TRBD1	NA	TRBJ2-7	CASRGAGTAYEQYF	TGTGCCAGCAGGGGAGCCGGGACAGCCTACGAGCAGTACTTC
TRBV30	TRBD1	NA	TRBJ1-3	CAWSDRGLSGNTIYF	TGTGCCTGGAGCGACAGGGGGCTCTCTGGAAACACCATATATTTT
TRBV27	TRBD1	NA	TRBJ1-4	CASSKTGASNEKLFF	TGTGCCAGCAGTAAGACAGGGGCTTCTAATGAAAAACTGTTTTTT
TRBV21-1	NA	NA	TRBJ1-4	CASRRGPKGEKLFF	TGTGCCAGCAGACGGGGACCTAAGGGCGAAAAACTGTTTTTT
TRBV5-1	TRBD1	NA	TRBJ2-5	CASSLKGQGSFQETQYF	TGCGCCAGCAGCTTGAAGGGACAGGGTTCGTTCCAAGAGACCCAGTACTTC
TRBV9	TRBD1	NA	TRBJ1-1	CASSSTGVFTEAFF	TGTGCCAGCAGCTCGACAGGGGTTTTCACTGAAGCTTTCTTT
TRBV11-2	NA	few	TRBJ2-7	CASSLPGLPILYEQYF	TGTGCCAGCAGCTTACCGGGACTGCCCATACTCTACGAGCAGTACTTC
TRBV6-1	NA	NA	TRBJ2-7	CASSENFWHYEQYF	TGTGCCAGCAGTGAAAACTTCTGGCACTACGAGCAGTACTTC
TRBV19	TRBD1	NA	TRBJ2-7	CASSIGTGTYEQYF	TGTGCCAGTAGTATAGGGACAGGAACCTACGAGCAGTACTTC
TRBV13	TRBD2	NA	TRBJ2-7	CASSNQPGLAGGPRYSSYEQYF	TGTGCCAGCAGTAATCAACCGGGACTAGCGGGAGGGCCCCGCTATAGCTCCTACGAGCAGTACTTC
TRBV4-1	TRBD1	NA	TRBJ1-4	CASSQHRGAGEKLFF	TGCGCCAGCAGCCAGCACAGGGGGGCGGGGGAAAAACTGTTTTTT
TRBV6-2/TRBV6-3	TRBD2	NA	TRBJ2-3	CASSTGTNLATDTQYF	TGTGCCAGCAGTACCGGGACTAACTTAGCCACAGATACGCAGTATTTT
TRBV7-2	NA	NA	TRBJ1-1	CASSPGRGTEAFF	TGTGCCAGCAGTCCCGGTAGGGGCACTGAAGCTTTCTTT
TRBV5-1	NA	NA	TRBJ2-7	CASSLGGGRSYEQYF	TGCGCCAGCAGCTTGGGTGGGGGGCGCTCCTACGAGCAGTACTTC
TRBV6-6	NA	NA	TRBJ1-3	CASSHQGDTIYF	TGTGCCAGCAGTCACCAGGGTGACACCATATATTTT
TRBV7-6	NA	NA	TRBJ2-1	CASSLEVFDEQFF	TGTGCCAGCAGCTTAGAGGTTTTCGATGAGCAGTTCTTC
TRBV6-5	NA	NA	TRBJ1-1	CASSYGGQRGTEAFF	TGTGCCAGCAGTTACGGGGGCCAAAGGGGCACTGAAGCTTTCTTT
TRBV27	TRBD1	NA	TRBJ1-1	CASSFGQGSSAFF	TGTGCCAGCAGTTTTGGACAGGGTAGTTCGGCTTTCTTT
TRBV16	NA	NA	TRBJ2-5	CASSQSRETQYF	TGTGCCAGCAGCCAATCCCGGGAGACCCAGTACTTC
TRBV2	NA	NA	TRBJ1-5	CASSSGFRQPQHF	TGTGCCAGCAGCTCAGGGTTTCGGCAGCCCCAGCATTTT
TRBV4-2	NA	NA	TRBJ2-1	CASSQDSTYNEQFF	TGTGCCAGCAGCCAAGACTCTACCTACAATGAGCAGTTCTTC
TRBV28	NA	NA	TRBJ2-2	CASSSYRPHYTGELFF	TGTGCCAGCAGTTCTTACCGGCCTCACTACACCGGGGAGCTGTTTTTT
TRBV5-1	NA	NA	TRBJ2-7	CASSLGTQAGNEQYF	TGCGCCAGCAGCTTGGGTACTCAGGCAGGCAACGAGCAGTACTTC
TRBV19	NA	NA	TRBJ1-1	CASRRVNTEAFF	TGTGCCAGTAGACGGGTGAACACTGAAGCTTTCTTT
TRBV27	NA	once	TRBJ1-1	CASSLSSRGTEAFF	TGTGCCAGCAGTTTATCATCTAGGGGCACTGAAGCTTTCTTT
TRBV7-9	TRBD2	NA	TRBJ2-7	CASRPSGSYYEQYF	TGTGCCAGCAGGCCTAGCGGATCATACTACGAGCAGTACTTC
TRBV4-1	NA	many	TRBJ2-5	CASSQVPGPEETQYF	TGCGCCAGCAGCCAAGTGCCGGGACCAGAAGAGACCCAGTACTTC
TRBV18	NA	NA	TRBJ2-7	CASSEVSSYEQYF	TGTGCCAGCTCGGAGGTAAGCTCCTACGAGCAGTACTTC
TRBV27	TRBD1	NA	TRBJ1-1	CASSAVQGFPEAFF	TGTGCCAGCAGTGCCGTACAGGGGTTCCCTGAAGCTTTCTTT
TRBV6-6	NA	NA	TRBJ1-3	CASSYFRLSGNTIYF	TGTGCCAGCAGTTACTTTCGCCTCTCTGGAAACACCATATATTTT
TRBV7-2	NA	NA	TRBJ1-4	CASSLRPPATRNEKLFF	TGTGCCAGCAGCTTGCGCCCGCCGGCAACGCGTAATGAAAAACTGTTTTTT
TRBV18	TRBD1	NA	TRBJ1-1	CASSPGQEVGWYTEAFF	TGTGCCAGCTCACCGGGACAGGAGGTAGGGTGGTACACTGAAGCTTTCTTT
TRBV2	NA	NA	TRBJ1-5	CASKRDGNQPQHF	TGTGCCAGCAAGAGGGACGGTAATCAGCCCCAGCATTTT
TRBV11-3	TRBD1	NA	TRBJ2-5	CASSSAGGKKTQYF	TGTGCCAGCAGCTCGGCAGGGGGAAAAAAGACCCAGTACTTC
TRBV7-3	NA	once	TRBJ1-4	CASSLGNRVGNEKLFF	TGTGCCAGCAGCTTAGGTAACAGGGTAGGCAATGAAAAACTGTTTTTT
TRBV7-2	NA	NA	TRBJ2-7	CASSYRRGAYEQYF	TGTGCCAGCAGCTACCGCCGGGGAGCCTACGAGCAGTACTTC
TRBV27	NA	NA	TRBJ2-7	CASSLAFRYEQYF	TGTGCCAGCAGTTTGGCTTTTCGATACGAGCAGTACTTC
TRBV9	NA	few	TRBJ2-7	CASSVDLSRGEQYF	TGTGCCAGCAGCGTAGACCTTTCCCGGGGCGAGCAGTACTTC
TRBV10-1	NA	NA	TRBJ1-1	CASRTLAGTTEAFF	TGCGCCAGCAGGACCCTGGCAGGGACCACTGAAGCTTTCTTT
TRBV6-6	TRBD2	NA	TRBJ2-1	CASSYTGLAVQSEQFF	TGTGCCAGCAGTTACACGGGACTAGCGGTCCAAAGTGAGCAGTTCTTC
TRBV4-3	TRBD1	NA	TRBJ1-4	CASSQEQGAQGEKLFF	TGCGCCAGCAGCCAAGAACAGGGGGCGCAGGGCGAAAAACTGTTTTTT
TRBV5-6	NA	NA	TRBJ2-1	CASSVIQAVRGIEQFF	TGTGCCAGCAGCGTCATACAGGCGGTCCGGGGGATTGAGCAGTTCTTC